This section outlines one TCR beta chain sequence together with its context. No antigen is known for it. V was clipped by 4 bases and J by 5 bases; unmatched bases: 11. Germline assignment: CDR1 SGHRS and CDR2 YFSETQ. This CDR3 spans 15 amino acids. Repertoires were generated with immunoSEQ multiplex PCR, while TCRdb's copy carries only in-frame clones and drops some. The table shows more than 2 million clones, with over 85% occurring only once. This sample is part of a study of shared clonotypes between healthy human individuals. Broader study findings: Tissue TCR repertoires likely differ from these blood-only repertoires.

The receptor comes from a man aged 18 to 30 in good health. The sequencing input was naive CD4+ T cells sorted from blood. The subset denotes: CD45RA+ positively selected. The J gene is TRBJ1-2, the V gene TRBV5-1; 7 nucleotides align to TRBD1. The CDR3 sequence is CASSPQQGSRYGYTF. CDR3 DNA: TGCGCCAGCAGCCCCCAACAGGGGTCGAGGTATGGCTACACCTTC. Full variable domain (remainder filled in from reference TRBV5-1 and TRBJ1-2): KAGVTQTPRYLIKTRGQQVTLSCSPISGHRSVSWYQQTPGQGLQFLFEYFSETQRNKGNFPGRFSGRQFSNSRSEMNVSTLELGDSALYLCASSPQQGSRYGYTFGSGTRLTVV.